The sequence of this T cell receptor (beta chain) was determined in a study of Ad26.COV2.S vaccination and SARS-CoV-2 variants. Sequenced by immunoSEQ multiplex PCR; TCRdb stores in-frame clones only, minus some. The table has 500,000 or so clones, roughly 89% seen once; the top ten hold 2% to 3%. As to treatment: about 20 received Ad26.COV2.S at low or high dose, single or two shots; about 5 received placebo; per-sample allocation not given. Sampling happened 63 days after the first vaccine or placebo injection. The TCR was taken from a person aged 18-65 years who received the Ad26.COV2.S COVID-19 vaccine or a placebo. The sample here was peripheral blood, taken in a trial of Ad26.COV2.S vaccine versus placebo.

The DNA for the CDR3 is TGTGCCTGGAGGACCACAGGGTGGGGCACAGATACGCAGTATTTT. Residues: CAWRTTGWGTDTQYF. The gene calls are TRBV30 and TRBJ2-3; a possible D gene is TRBD1 (6 bases). The CDR3 length is 15 residues. Deletions cut 3 bases from V and 1 base from J, with 14 bases between. Germline CDR1 and CDR2: GTSNPN and SVGIG (reference sequence).